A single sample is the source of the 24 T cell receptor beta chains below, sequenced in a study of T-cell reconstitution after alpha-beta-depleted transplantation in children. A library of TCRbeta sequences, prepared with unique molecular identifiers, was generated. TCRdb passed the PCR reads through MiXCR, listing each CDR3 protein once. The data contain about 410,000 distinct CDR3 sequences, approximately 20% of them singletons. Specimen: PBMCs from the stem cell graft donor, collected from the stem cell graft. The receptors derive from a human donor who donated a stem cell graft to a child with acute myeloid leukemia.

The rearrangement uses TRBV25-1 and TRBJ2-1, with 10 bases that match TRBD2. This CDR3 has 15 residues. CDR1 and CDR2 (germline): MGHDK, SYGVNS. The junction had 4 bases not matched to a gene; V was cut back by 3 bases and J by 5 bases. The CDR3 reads CASSDRTSGDNEQFF. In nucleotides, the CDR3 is TGTGCCAGCAGTGATAGGACTAGCGGCGACAATGAGCAGTTCTTC.

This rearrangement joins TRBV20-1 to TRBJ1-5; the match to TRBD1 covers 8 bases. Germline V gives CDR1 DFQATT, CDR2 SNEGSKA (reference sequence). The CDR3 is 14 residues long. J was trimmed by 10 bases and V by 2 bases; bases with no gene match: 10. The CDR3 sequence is CSARSGQGRHPQHF. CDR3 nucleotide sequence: TGCAGTGCTAGATCAGGACAGGGTCGGCATCCCCAGCATTTT.

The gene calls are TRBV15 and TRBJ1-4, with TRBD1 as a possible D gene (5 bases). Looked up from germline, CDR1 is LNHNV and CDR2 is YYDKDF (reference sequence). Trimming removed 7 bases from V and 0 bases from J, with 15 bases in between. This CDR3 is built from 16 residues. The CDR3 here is CATKSGGEATNEKLFF. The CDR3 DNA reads TGTGCCACCAAATCAGGAGGGGAGGCAACTAATGAAAAACTGTTTTTT.

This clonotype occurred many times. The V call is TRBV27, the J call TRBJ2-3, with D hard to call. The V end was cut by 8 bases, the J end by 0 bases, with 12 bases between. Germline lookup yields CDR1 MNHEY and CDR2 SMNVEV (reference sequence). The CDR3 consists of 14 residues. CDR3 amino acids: CASAATLSTDTQYF. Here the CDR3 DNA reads TGTGCCAGCGCGGCTACCCTTAGCACAGATACGCAGTATTTT.

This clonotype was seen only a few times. In DNA, the CDR3 is TGTGCCAGCAGTGAAAGGCTAGCGGGACCATACGAGCAGTACTTC. Translated, it gives CASSERLAGPYEQYF. This rearrangement joins TRBV2 to TRBJ2-7; 9 nucleotides match TRBD2. This CDR3 is built from 15 residues. The germline gives CDR1 SNHLY, CDR2 FYNNEI. V trimming: 2 bases; J trimming: 4 bases; junction bases outside the gene matches: 6.

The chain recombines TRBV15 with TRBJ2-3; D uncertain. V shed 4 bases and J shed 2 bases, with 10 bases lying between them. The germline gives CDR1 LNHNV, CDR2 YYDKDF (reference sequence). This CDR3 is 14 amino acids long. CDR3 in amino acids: CATSKERFTDTQYF. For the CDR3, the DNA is TGTGCCACCAGCAAGGAGCGTTTCACAGATACGCAGTATTTT.

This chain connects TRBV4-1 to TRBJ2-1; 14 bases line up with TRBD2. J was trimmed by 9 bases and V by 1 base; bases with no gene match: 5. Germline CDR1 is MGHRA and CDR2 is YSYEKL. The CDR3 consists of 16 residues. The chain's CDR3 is CASSQGLAGGIAEQFF. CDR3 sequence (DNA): TGCGCCAGCAGCCAAGGACTAGCGGGAGGGATCGCTGAGCAGTTCTTC.

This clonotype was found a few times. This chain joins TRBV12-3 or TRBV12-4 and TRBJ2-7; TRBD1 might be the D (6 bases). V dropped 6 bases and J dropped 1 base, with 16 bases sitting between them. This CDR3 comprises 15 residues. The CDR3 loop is CASSPRGFGSYEQYF. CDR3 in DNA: TGTGCCAGCAGCCCTAGGGGGTTCGGGTCCTACGAGCAGTACTTC.

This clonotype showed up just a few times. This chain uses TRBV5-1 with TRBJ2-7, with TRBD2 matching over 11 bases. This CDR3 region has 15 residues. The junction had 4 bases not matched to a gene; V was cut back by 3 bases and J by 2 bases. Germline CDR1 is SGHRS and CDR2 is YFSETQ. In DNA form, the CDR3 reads TGCGCCAGCAGCTACTTAGCGGGAGGGCCCTACGAGCAGTACTTC. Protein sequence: CASSYLAGGPYEQYF.

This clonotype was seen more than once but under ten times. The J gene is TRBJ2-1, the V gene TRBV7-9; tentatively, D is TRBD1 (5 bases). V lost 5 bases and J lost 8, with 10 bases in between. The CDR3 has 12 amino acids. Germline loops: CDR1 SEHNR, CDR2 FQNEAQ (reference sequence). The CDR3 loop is CASSPRAHEQFF. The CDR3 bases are TGTGCCAGCAGCCCCAGGGCCCATGAGCAGTTCTTC.

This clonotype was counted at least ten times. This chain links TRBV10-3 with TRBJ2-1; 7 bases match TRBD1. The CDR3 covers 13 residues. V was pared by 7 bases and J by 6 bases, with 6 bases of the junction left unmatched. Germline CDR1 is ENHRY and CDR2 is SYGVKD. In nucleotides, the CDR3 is TGTGCCATCAAGGGGGCTGCCACCAATGAGCAGTTCTTC. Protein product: CAIKGAATNEQFF.

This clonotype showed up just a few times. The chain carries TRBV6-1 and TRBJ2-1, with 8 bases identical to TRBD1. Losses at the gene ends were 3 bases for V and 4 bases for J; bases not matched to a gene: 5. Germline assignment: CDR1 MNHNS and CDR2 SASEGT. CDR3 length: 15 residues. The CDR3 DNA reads TGTGCCAGCAGTGACGACAGGGGTCCATACAATGAGCAGTTCTTC. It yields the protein CASSDDRGPYNEQFF.

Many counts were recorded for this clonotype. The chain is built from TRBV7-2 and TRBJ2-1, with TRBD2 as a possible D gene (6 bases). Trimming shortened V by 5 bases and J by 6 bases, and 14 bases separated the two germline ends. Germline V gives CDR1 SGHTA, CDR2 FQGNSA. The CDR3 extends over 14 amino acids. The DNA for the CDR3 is TGTGCCAGCAGCCACCCCTCAGCGGGCAATGAGCAGTTCTTC. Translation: CASSHPSAGNEQFF.

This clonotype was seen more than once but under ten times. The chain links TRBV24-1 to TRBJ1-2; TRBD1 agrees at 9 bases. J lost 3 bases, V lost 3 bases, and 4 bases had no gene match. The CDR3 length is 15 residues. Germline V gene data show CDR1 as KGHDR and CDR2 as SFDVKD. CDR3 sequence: CATSDETGGDYGYTF. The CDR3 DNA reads TGTGCCACCAGTGATGAAACAGGGGGCGACTATGGCTACACCTTC.

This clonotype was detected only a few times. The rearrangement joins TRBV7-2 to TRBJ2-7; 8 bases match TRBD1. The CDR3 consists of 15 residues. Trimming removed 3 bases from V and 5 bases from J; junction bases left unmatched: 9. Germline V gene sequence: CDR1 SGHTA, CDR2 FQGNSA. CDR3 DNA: TGTGCCAGCAGCTTCCGCCGGACAGGGAGAGACGAGCAGTACTTC. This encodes CASSFRRTGRDEQYF.

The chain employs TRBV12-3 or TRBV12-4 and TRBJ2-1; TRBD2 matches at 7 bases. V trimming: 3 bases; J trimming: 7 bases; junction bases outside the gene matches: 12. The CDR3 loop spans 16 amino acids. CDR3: CASSLWAAGERNEQFF. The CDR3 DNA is TGTGCCAGCAGTTTGTGGGCGGCGGGAGAGAGGAATGAGCAGTTCTTC.

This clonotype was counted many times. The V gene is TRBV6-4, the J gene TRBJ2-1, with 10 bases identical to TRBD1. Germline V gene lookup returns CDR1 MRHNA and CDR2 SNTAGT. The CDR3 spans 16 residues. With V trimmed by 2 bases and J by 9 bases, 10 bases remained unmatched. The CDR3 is CASSDQTDRGLGEQFF. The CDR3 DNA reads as TGTGCCAGCAGTGACCAGACGGACAGGGGGTTGGGTGAGCAGTTCTTC.

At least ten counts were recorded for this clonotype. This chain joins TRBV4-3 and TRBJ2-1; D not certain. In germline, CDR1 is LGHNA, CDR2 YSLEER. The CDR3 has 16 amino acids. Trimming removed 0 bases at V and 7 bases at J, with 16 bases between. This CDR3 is CASSQDPYRLENEQFF. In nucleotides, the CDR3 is TGCGCCAGCAGCCAAGATCCTTACCGACTCGAAAATGAGCAGTTCTTC.

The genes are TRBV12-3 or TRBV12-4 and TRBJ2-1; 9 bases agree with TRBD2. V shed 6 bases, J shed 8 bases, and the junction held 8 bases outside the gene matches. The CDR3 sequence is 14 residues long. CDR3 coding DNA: TGTGCCAGCAGCCGCGGGACTAGCTCCCATGAGCAGTTCTTC. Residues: CASSRGTSSHEQFF.

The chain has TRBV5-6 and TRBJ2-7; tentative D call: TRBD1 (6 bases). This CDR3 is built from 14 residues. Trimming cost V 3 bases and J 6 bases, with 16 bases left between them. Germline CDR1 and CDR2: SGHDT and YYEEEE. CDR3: CASSSTGHPTEQYF. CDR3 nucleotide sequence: TGTGCCAGCAGCTCGACGGGACATCCGACCGAGCAGTACTTC.

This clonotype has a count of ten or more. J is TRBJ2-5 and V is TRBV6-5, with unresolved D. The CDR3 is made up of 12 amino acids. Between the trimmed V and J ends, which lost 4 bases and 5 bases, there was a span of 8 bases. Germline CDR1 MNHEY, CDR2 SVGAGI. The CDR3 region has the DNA TGTGCCAGCAGTTCCAGCATTGAGACCCAGTACTTC. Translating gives CASSSSIETQYF.

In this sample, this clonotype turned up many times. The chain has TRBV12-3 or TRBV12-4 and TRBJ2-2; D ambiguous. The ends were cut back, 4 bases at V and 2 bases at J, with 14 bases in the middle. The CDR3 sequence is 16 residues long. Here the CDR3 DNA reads TGTGCCAGCAGTTCCTGGAATAGGGTTAACACCGGGGAGCTGTTTTTT. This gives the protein CASSSWNRVNTGELFF.

The CDR3 spells CASSQTSGSEDTQYF. Written as DNA, the CDR3 is TGCGCCAGCAGCCAGACTAGCGGGAGCGAAGATACGCAGTATTTT. The rearrangement links TRBV5-1 to TRBJ2-3; 12 bases fit TRBD2. This CDR3 region has 15 residues. Germline V CDR1 and CDR2: SGHRS, YFSETQ. Trimming cost V 4 bases and J 5 bases; bases outside gene matches: 5.

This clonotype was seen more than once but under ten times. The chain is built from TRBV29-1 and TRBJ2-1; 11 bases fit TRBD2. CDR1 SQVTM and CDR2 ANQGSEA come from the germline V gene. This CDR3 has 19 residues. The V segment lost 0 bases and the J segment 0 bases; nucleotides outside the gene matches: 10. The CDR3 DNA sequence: TGCAGCGTTGAAGACCCAACCCGCACTAGCGGGAGCTCCTACAATGAGCAGTTCTTC. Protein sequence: CSVEDPTRTSGSSYNEQFF.